The 28 T cell receptor beta chains reported below all come from one sample, sequenced in a study of cytomegalovirus exposure and HLA in healthy donors. PCR involved 60 Vbeta and 13 Jbeta primers. Repertoires were generated with immunoSEQ multiplex PCR, while TCRdb's copy carries only in-frame clones and drops some. The data contain approximately 160,000 clones, 70% to 85% of them seen just once; the ten biggest clones take up approximately 1.8%. The sample comprised PBMCs. The receptors were sampled from a woman in her twenties or thirties in good health and CMV-seronegative.

This chain connects TRBV9 to TRBJ2-1; D is unresolved. Germline CDR1 and CDR2: SGDLS and YYNGEE. With 0 bases removed from V and 0 bases from J, the gap between germline ends came to 7 bases. The CDR3 consists of 15 residues. The CDR3 coding sequence is TGTGCCAGCAGCGTAGAGGCTAGCTCCTACAATGAGCAGTTCTTC. It encodes CASSVEASSYNEQFF.

The chain uses TRBV27 and TRBJ1-4, with a possible D match to TRBD1 (5 bases). Germline V gene data show CDR1 as MNHEY and CDR2 as SMNVEV (reference sequence). Trimming removed 8 bases at V and 8 bases at J, with 15 bases between. CDR3 length: 13 amino acids. CDR3: CASRRGAGEKLFF. The DNA of the CDR3 is TGTGCCAGCCGAAGAGGTGCAGGGGAAAAACTGTTTTTT.

The J gene is TRBJ2-5, the V gene TRBV18; TRBD2 matches at 8 bases. The CDR3 has 17 residues. Losses at the gene ends were 2 bases for V and 5 bases for J; bases not matched to a gene: 13. CDR1 and CDR2 from the germline V gene are KGHSH and LQKENI. This CDR3 is CASSPFPPGGPLETQYF. The CDR3 nucleotides read TGTGCCAGCTCACCATTCCCTCCGGGGGGGCCGTTGGAGACCCAGTACTTC.

This clone was found a few times. The genes are TRBV7-8 and TRBJ1-2; a weak D match, TRBD1 (5 bases). This CDR3 is 17 amino acids long. The V and J ends lost 4 bases and 0 bases respectively, with 18 bases between them. In germline, CDR1 is SGHVS, CDR2 FQNEAQ. In DNA form, the CDR3 reads TGTGCCAGCAGCTACGGACCAGGGTGGGTCCCTAACTATGGCTACACCTTC. Translating gives CASSYGPGWVPNYGYTF.

The chain combines TRBV6-6 with TRBJ2-3; 12 bases align to TRBD2. Looked up from germline, CDR1 is MNHNY and CDR2 is SVGAGI (reference sequence). This CDR3 has 16 residues. V was clipped by 6 bases and J by 6 bases; unmatched bases: 10. CDR3: CASSHTSGGPSDTQYF. Written as DNA, the CDR3 is TGTGCCAGCAGCCACACTAGCGGGGGGCCATCCGATACGCAGTATTTT.

This chain uses TRBV7-8 with TRBJ1-5; TRBD1 matches at 7 bases. Germline CDR1 is SGHVS and CDR2 is FQNEAQ. The CDR3 consists of 21 residues. V was pared by 0 bases and J by 0 bases, with 17 bases of the junction left unmatched. The CDR3 is CASSLAATPRTGSYSNQPQHF. The CDR3 nucleotides read TGTGCCAGCAGCTTAGCCGCTACACCCCGGACAGGCAGCTATAGCAATCAGCCCCAGCATTTT.

This chain links TRBV7-3 with TRBJ2-1; 14 positions agree with TRBD2. Germline trimming cut 4 bases from V and 6 bases from J; bases unmatched to any gene: 5. The CDR3 has 16 residues. The germline V gene encodes CDR1 SGHTA and CDR2 FQGTGA. Here the CDR3 DNA reads TGTGCCAGCAGCTCCATGGGGACTAGCGGGGGCAATGAGCAGTTCTTC. Its translation: CASSSMGTSGGNEQFF. Looking up the rest from reference TRBV7-3 and TRBJ2-1 gives the full variable domain: GAGVSQTPSNKVTEKGKYVELRCDPISGHTALYWYRQSLGQGPEFLIYFQGTGAADDSGLPNDRFFAVRPEGSVSTLKIQRTERGDSAVYLCASSSMGTSGGNEQFFGPGTRLTVL.

The chain is built from TRBV30 and TRBJ1-2; tentatively, D is TRBD1 (5 bases). Trimming took 3 bases from V and 5 from J, leaving 13 bases between them. Germline assignment: CDR1 GTSNPN and CDR2 SVGIG (reference sequence). The CDR3 totals 13 residues. CDR3 nucleotides: TGTGCCTGGAGCTTCAGGGTCGGGTATGGCTACACCTTC. Translated, it gives CAWSFRVGYGYTF.

The rearrangement joins TRBV4-2 to TRBJ1-1; tentative D call: TRBD1 (5 bases). V dropped 1 base and J dropped 1 base, with 13 bases sitting between them. Looked up from germline, CDR1 is LGHNA and CDR2 is YNFKEQ. This CDR3 is 16 amino acids long. CDR3 in amino acids: CASSQGGRGKNTEAFF. As DNA, the CDR3 is TGTGCCAGCAGCCAAGGGGGTAGGGGCAAGAACACTGAAGCTTTCTTT.

The rearrangement joins TRBV2 to TRBJ2-3, with 11 nucleotides matching TRBD1. The germline gives CDR1 SNHLY, CDR2 FYNNEI. The V gene end was trimmed by 2 bases and the J gene end by 3 bases; junction bases not matched to a gene: 4. CDR3 length: 16 amino acids. CDR3 amino acids: CASSEFGTGGTDTQYF. CDR3 bases: TGTGCCAGCAGTGAATTTGGGACAGGGGGTACAGATACGCAGTATTTT.

The sample holds a few counts of this clone. The chain has TRBV29-1 and TRBJ2-1; TRBD1 might be the D (5 bases). Between the trimmed V and J ends, which lost 5 bases and 4 bases, there was a span of 9 bases. This CDR3 contains 12 residues. The V gene's germline CDR1 is SQVTM and CDR2 ANQGSEA. CDR3 in DNA: TGCAGCGTTACAGACAGTTACAATGAGCAGTTCTTC. It yields the protein CSVTDSYNEQFF.

The chain recombines TRBV7-2 with TRBJ2-1, with 8 nucleotides matching TRBD1. The V segment lost 3 bases and the J segment 0 bases; nucleotides outside the gene matches: 1. The CDR3 extends over 15 amino acids. Per germline, CDR1 SGHTA and CDR2 FQGNSA. In nucleotides, the CDR3 is TGTGCCAGCAGCTTCACAGGGGGCTCCTACAATGAGCAGTTCTTC. The encoded protein is CASSFTGGSYNEQFF.

This clone was found once. V and J are TRBV7-9 and TRBJ1-2; 7 positions match TRBD1. Germline CDR1 SEHNR, CDR2 FQNEAQ (reference sequence). J gave up 13 bases and V 5 bases, and 16 bases lay outside the gene matches. This CDR3 is 14 amino acids long. The CDR3 DNA follows: TGTGCCAGCAGCCCCCGGGACAGAGTCTATGCCTGCACCTTC. Its protein product is CASSPRDRVYACTF.

The chain recombines TRBV27 with TRBJ2-5; D is possibly TRBD2 (6 bases). The J call may not be correct, given that the DNA end is closer to TRBJ2-7. CDR1 is MNHEY and CDR2 is SMNVEV in the germline V gene (reference sequence). The CDR3 has 14 residues. The CDR3 DNA sequence: TGTGCCAGCAGTTTAGCGGGAACTGATTACGAGCAGTACTTC. This gives the protein CASSLAGTDYEQYF.

The J gene is TRBJ2-4, the V gene TRBV28; TRBD2 is a possible D gene (6 bases). The CDR3 covers 15 residues. CDR1 and CDR2 from the germline V gene are MDHEN and SYDVKM. Trimming shortened V by 7 bases and J by 2 bases, and 15 bases separated the two germline ends. CDR3 amino acids: CASTGGGLTKNIQYF. The CDR3 bases are TGTGCCAGCACTGGTGGGGGGTTAACCAAAAACATTCAGTACTTC.

This clone was recorded a few times. Other DNA sequences in the sample encode the same CDR3. The chain uses TRBV5-1 and TRBJ2-2; D unclear. Trimming removed 2 bases from V and 3 bases from J, with 11 bases in between. The germline gives CDR1 SGHRS, CDR2 YFSETQ. This CDR3 has 15 amino acids. CDR3 in amino acids: CASSLAGPDTGELFF. In DNA, the CDR3 is TGCGCCAGCAGCTTAGCAGGTCCCGACACCGGGGAGCTGTTTTTT. Variable domain in full (rest from reference TRBV5-1 and TRBJ2-2): KAGVTQTPRYLIKTRGQQVTLSCSPISGHRSVSWYQQTPGQGLQFLFEYFSETQRNKGNFPGRFSGRQFSNSRSEMNVSTLELGDSALYLCASSLAGPDTGELFFGEGSRLTVL.

This clone was recorded once. The rearrangement joins TRBV4-1 to TRBJ1-2, with 11 bases that match TRBD1. The ends lost 6 bases at V and 4 bases at J; junction bases unmatched: 13. CDR1 and CDR2 from the germline V gene are MGHRA and YSYEKL. The CDR3 length is 17 residues. CDR3 region: CASRDSGQGALSYGYTF. CDR3 bases: TGCGCCAGCAGAGACTCTGGACAGGGGGCCCTGTCCTATGGCTACACCTTC.

The V and J genes are TRBV6-6 and TRBJ2-5; D is perhaps TRBD2 (6 bases). The CDR3 sequence is 14 residues long. Germline V CDR1 and CDR2: MNHNY, SVGAGI (reference sequence). The V end lost 1 base, the J end lost 2 bases, and 8 bases lay between the germline ends. As DNA, the CDR3 is TGTGCCAGCAGTTACTTCGGGGGTCAAGAGACCCAGTACTTC. It specifies CASSYFGGQETQYF.

V is TRBV4-2 and J is TRBJ1-1, with D perhaps TRBD1 (5 bases). In germline, CDR1 is LGHNA, CDR2 YNFKEQ. V dropped 0 bases and J dropped 3 bases, with 11 bases sitting between them. The CDR3 extends over 15 amino acids. Here the CDR3 DNA reads TGTGCCAGCAGCCAAGAAGGGGCAGGACACACTGAAGCTTTCTTT. It yields the protein CASSQEGAGHTEAFF.

This clone was found a few times. The chain employs TRBV2 and TRBJ2-5, with TRBD2 identical over 11 bases. With 8 bases clipped from V and 1 base from J, the junction kept 12 bases outside the gene matches. The CDR3 runs 17 residues. Germline V gene sequence: CDR1 SNHLY, CDR2 FYNNEI. The CDR3 DNA is TGTGCCAGCTCGATAGCGGGGGGGTGGTACCTCCAAGAGACCCAGTACTTC. This codes for CASSIAGGWYLQETQYF.

Only a few counts were recorded for this clone. DNA for the CDR3: TGTGCCAGTAGACCCACAGGGGGAGCAATCTATGGCTACACCTTC. Its protein product is CASRPTGGAIYGYTF. The chain recombines TRBV19 with TRBJ1-2, with 8 bases aligning to TRBD1. This CDR3 contains 15 residues. The V segment lost 6 bases and the J segment 4 bases; nucleotides outside the gene matches: 10. Germline-derived CDR1 and CDR2 are LNHDA and SQIVND (reference sequence).

This chain uses TRBV6-5 with TRBJ1-6; the D gene is possibly TRBD1 (6 bases). Trimming stripped 5 bases from V and 7 bases from J, with 9 bases between. The CDR3 contains 13 residues. Per germline, CDR1 MNHEY and CDR2 SVGAGI. DNA for the CDR3: TGTGCCAGCAGTGGAACAGGGAATTCACCCCTCCACTTT. This codes for CASSGTGNSPLHF.

The chain couples TRBV18 to TRBJ1-1; the match to TRBD1 covers 9 bases. The CDR3 loop spans 16 amino acids. V shed 5 bases, J shed 3 bases, and the junction held 10 bases outside the gene matches. The germline V gene has CDR1 KGHSH and CDR2 LQKENI. CDR3: CASSATSTGGDTEAFF. The CDR3 bases are TGTGCCAGCTCAGCAACGTCGACAGGGGGTGACACTGAAGCTTTCTTT.

The chain employs TRBV5-1 and TRBJ1-4; 8 nucleotides match TRBD1. The CDR3 length is 15 residues. V shed 3 bases and J 7 bases; nucleotides not matched to a gene: 8. Germline CDR1 and CDR2: SGHRS and YFSETQ. The CDR3 reads CASSWTGFSGEKLFF. The CDR3 DNA sequence: TGCGCCAGCAGCTGGACAGGGTTTTCGGGTGAAAAACTGTTTTTT.

The sample holds one count of this clone. The rearrangement links TRBV7-2 to TRBJ2-7, with TRBD2 identical over 11 bases. Germline V gives CDR1 SGHTA, CDR2 FQGNSA. The CDR3 runs 18 residues. The V and J ends lost 4 bases and 1 base, in that order; junction bases with no gene match: 12. The CDR3 coding sequence is TGTGCCAGCAGCTCATCTAGGACTAGCGGGCCTTCTTCCTACGAGCAGTACTTC. It is translated as CASSSSRTSGPSSYEQYF.

This clone showed up just once. This chain joins TRBV28 and TRBJ1-2; 8 bases align to TRBD1. CDR3 length equals 14 residues. The ends lost 6 bases at V and 8 bases at J; junction bases unmatched: 11. Germline V lookup: CDR1 MDHEN, CDR2 SYDVKM. The CDR3 nucleotides are TGTGCCAGCAGGCCAGGGGGCGGGGGATCAGGCTACACCTTC. This codes for CASRPGGGGSGYTF.

This clone was seen only a few times. Sequence at one end of the junction differs from germline and may be a read error. The rearrangement links TRBV7-9 to TRBJ1-1, with D maybe TRBD1 (6 bases). Germline values: CDR1 SEHNR, CDR2 FQNEAQ (reference sequence). This CDR3 is 16 amino acids long. In DNA form, the CDR3 reads TGTTCCAGCAGCTCGAACAGGGTGGGGGTGTTAACTGAAGCTTTCTTT. This encodes CSSSSNRVGVLTEAFF.

The chain joins TRBV7-2 to TRBJ1-1; D gene uncertain. Trimming shortened V by 1 base and J by 1 base, and 4 bases separated the two germline ends. The CDR3 contains 13 residues. Germline V CDR1 and CDR2: SGHTA, FQGNSA. The CDR3 spells CASSLGRNTEAFF. CDR3 sequence (DNA): TGTGCCAGCAGCTTAGGCAGGAACACTGAAGCTTTCTTT.